This T cell receptor beta chain is from a study of T cells in Graves' hyperthyroidism and ophthalmopathy. Amplification of TCR beta CDR3 regions used RNA as the template. The HTBI primer set drove a first-round RT-PCR of the TCR CDR3. Using its own MiXCR run on the multiplex PCR reads, TCRdb lists one record per CDR3 protein. The sample lists about 760,000 distinct CDR3 sequences, just over 35% occurring once. Uncontrolled infections, other autoimmune diseases, pregnancy or lactation led to exclusion of patients. At least ten counts were recorded for this clonotype. Its antigen is still unknown. Since a much larger clone is just one base distant, this may be a read error. General observations from the study: The authors' 13 V-J model separated ophthalmopathy from stable hyperthyroidism.

The sample taken for sequencing was blood. The source of this sequence is a woman aged 40 to 50 with Graves' hyperthyroidism.

The CDR3 DNA sequence: TGTGCCATCAGTGACTCTGGGGCCAACGTCCTGACTTTC. Its protein is CAISDSGANVLTF. The V and J genes are TRBV10-3 and TRBJ2-6; unclear D gene. The germline V and J ends were trimmed by 3 bases and 0 bases, with 0 bases remaining between them. This CDR3 region has 13 residues. The germline V gene encodes CDR1 ENHRY and CDR2 SYGVKD.